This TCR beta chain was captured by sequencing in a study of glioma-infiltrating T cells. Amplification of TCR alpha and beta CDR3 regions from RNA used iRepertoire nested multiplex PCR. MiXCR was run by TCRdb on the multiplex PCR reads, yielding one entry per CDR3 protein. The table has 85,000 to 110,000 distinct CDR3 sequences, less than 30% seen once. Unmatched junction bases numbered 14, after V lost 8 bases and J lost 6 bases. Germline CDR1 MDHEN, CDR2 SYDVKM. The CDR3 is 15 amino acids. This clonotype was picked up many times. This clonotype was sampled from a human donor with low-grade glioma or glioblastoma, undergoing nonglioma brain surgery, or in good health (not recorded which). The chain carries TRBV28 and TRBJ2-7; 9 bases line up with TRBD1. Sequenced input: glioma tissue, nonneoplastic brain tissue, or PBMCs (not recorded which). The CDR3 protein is CASATRWDRVIEQYF. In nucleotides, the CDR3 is TGTGCCAGCGCCACTCGTTGGGACAGGGTTATCGAGCAGTACTTC.